This T cell receptor beta chain was sequenced for a study of T cell repertoires in cytomegalovirus infection. The overall study: Recently identified HLA-C-restricted CMV epitopes were used, and well-studied HLA-B-restricted CMV epitopes were used as well. It can be stated that public TCR beta signatures indicated CMV infection as well as a matching HLA type. Study findings and constraints: Cumulated frequencies of public TCR beta families served to identify carriers of CMV plus the relevant HLA. Ex vivo, HLA-C-restricted CMV-specific TCR beta clonotypes prevailed over the rest of the response.

In TCRdb, the reads were re-called with MiXCR into one record per CDR3 protein. The sample consists of 640,000 or so distinct CDR3 sequences, approximately 33% of them appearing once. This clonotype was recorded at least ten times. No antigen is known for it. Germline CDR1 reads SGHTA; CDR2 reads FQGNSA. The CDR3 is made up of 15 amino acids. Trimming took 2 bases from V and 5 from J, leaving 15 bases between them. The sample consisted of cultured PBMCs, taken from culture after CMV antigen stimulation. This TCR was sampled from a human donor in good health (CMV status not recorded). Some clones in this sample may be carry-over from other donors' samples. The chain is built from TRBV7-2 and TRBJ2-5; D is perhaps TRBD1 (5 bases). CDR3 loop: CASSLFGADGETQYF. The DNA for the CDR3 is TGTGCCAGCAGCTTATTTGGGGCGGACGGGGAGACCCAGTACTTC.